This passage covers 24 T cell receptor beta chains from one sample sequenced in a study of cytomegalovirus exposure and HLA in healthy donors. PCR amplification relied on 60 Vbeta primers (plus 13 Jbeta primers). Using immunoSEQ multiplex PCR, the repertoire was profiled, and TCRdb retains in-frame clones only, with some absent. The sample lists 150,000 to 200,000 clones, around three quarters occurring once. The sequenced material came from PBMCs. All receptors come from a man aged 35 to 55 in good health and CMV-seronegative.

The V and J genes are TRBV18 and TRBJ1-2; 10 nucleotides align to TRBD1. J was trimmed by 7 bases and V by 4 bases; bases with no gene match: 6. The germline CDR1 and CDR2 sequences are KGHSH and LQKENI. The CDR3 loop spans 14 amino acids. The CDR3 DNA reads as TGTGCCAGCTCACGCCCGACAGGGGGCCTTGGCTACACCTTC. Amino acid sequence: CASSRPTGGLGYTF. The whole variable domain, filled in from reference TRBV18 and TRBJ1-2, reads NAGVMQNPRHLVRRRGQEARLRCSPMKGHSHVYWYRQLPEEGLKFMVYLQKENIIDESGMPKERFSAEFPKEGPSILRIQQVVRGDSAAYFCASSRPTGGLGYTFGSGTRLTVV.

This clone was detected only once. The chain recombines TRBV13 with TRBJ1-1; 9 bases line up with TRBD1. Germline V gene data show CDR1 as PRHDT and CDR2 as FYEKMQ (reference sequence). This CDR3 has 14 residues. Unmatched junction bases numbered 4, after V lost 5 bases and J lost 3 bases. CDR3 in amino acids: CASSRTGEDTEAFF. The CDR3 region has the DNA TGTGCCAGCAGCAGGACAGGGGAGGACACTGAAGCTTTCTTT.

The rearrangement joins TRBV11-2 to TRBJ1-3; D possibly corresponds to TRBD1 (5 bases). V lost 5 bases and J 0 bases, leaving 11 bases between the germline ends. The germline CDR1 and CDR2 sequences are SGHAT and FQNNGV. The CDR3 is 15 residues long. The chain's CDR3 is CASSIGHLSGNTIYF. The DNA of the CDR3 is TGTGCCAGCAGCATTGGACACCTCTCTGGAAACACCATATATTTT.

The chain employs TRBV9 and TRBJ2-3, with TRBD2 matching over 14 bases. Germline V gene data show CDR1 as SGDLS and CDR2 as YYNGEE. With 4 bases clipped from V and 5 bases from J, the junction kept 9 bases outside the gene matches. This CDR3 has 17 amino acids. CDR3 amino acids: CASSLMTSGGAGDTQYF. CDR3 nucleotides: TGTGCCAGCAGCTTAATGACTAGCGGGGGGGCGGGAGATACGCAGTATTTT.

The rearrangement uses TRBV4-3 and TRBJ1-1, with 7 positions matching TRBD1. Germline CDR1 LGHNA, CDR2 YSLEER. V dropped 0 bases and J dropped 4; count of bases not matched to a gene: 5. CDR3 length: 15 amino acids. The DNA of the CDR3 is TGCGCCAGCAGCCAAGATTCCAACAGGGGCACTGAAGCTTTCTTT. Amino acids: CASSQDSNRGTEAFF.

In its sample, this clone was seen a few times. The chain couples TRBV28 to TRBJ2-5; 11 bases map to TRBD2. After removal of 3 bases from V and 2 bases from J, the junction contained 2 bases not matched to a gene. This CDR3 spans 15 amino acids. Per germline, CDR1 MDHEN and CDR2 SYDVKM. The CDR3 spells CASSLTSGEQETQYF. As DNA, the CDR3 is TGTGCCAGCAGTTTGACTAGCGGGGAACAAGAGACCCAGTACTTC.

The chain carries TRBV27 and TRBJ1-2; D might be TRBD1 (5 bases). Trimming shortened V by 2 bases and J by 4 bases, and 8 bases separated the two germline ends. Germline assignment: CDR1 MNHEY and CDR2 SMNVEV (reference sequence). This CDR3 region has 13 residues. The DNA for the CDR3 is TGTGCCAGCAGTTTAATGGGGGGCTATGGCTACACCTTC. This sequence encodes CASSLMGGYGYTF.

The V call is TRBV9, the J call TRBJ1-3; tentatively, D is TRBD1 (5 bases). Trimming removed 1 base at V and 0 bases at J, with 8 bases between. Germline CDR1 and CDR2: SGDLS and YYNGEE. The CDR3 covers 15 residues. As DNA, the CDR3 is TGTGCCAGCAGCGTAATAGGGGCCTCTGGAAACACCATATATTTT. Its protein product is CASSVIGASGNTIYF.

CDR3 nucleotides: TGTGCCAGCAGTGAACAGTGGTACGAGCAGTACTTC. Its protein product is CASSEQWYEQYF. J is TRBJ2-7 and V is TRBV6-1; D is undetermined. Germline V lookup: CDR1 MNHNS, CDR2 SASEGT. Trimming pared 2 bases from V and 4 bases from J, leaving 6 bases between. The CDR3 spans 12 residues.

The rearrangement links TRBV7-8 to TRBJ2-1; the match to TRBD1 covers 8 bases. CDR3 length: 14 amino acids. Trimming took 5 bases from V and 5 from J; bases not matched to a gene: 5. The germline gives CDR1 SGHVS, CDR2 FQNEAQ. The CDR3 region has the DNA TGTGCCAGCAGCGCAAGGACAGGGAACAATGAGCAGTTCTTC. This encodes CASSARTGNNEQFF.

This clone has a single count. V and J are TRBV5-8 and TRBJ2-1, with a possible D match to TRBD1 (5 bases). Germline V gene sequence: CDR1 SGHTS, CDR2 YDEGEE. V lost 0 bases to trimming and J lost 9 bases, with 7 bases between them. The CDR3 contains 12 residues. CDR3 sequence: CASSLAGLEQFF. The CDR3 DNA follows: TGTGCCAGCAGCTTGGCAGGGCTTGAGCAGTTCTTC.

The gene calls are TRBV2 and TRBJ2-2; possible D gene TRBD1, 5 bases. The CDR3 runs to 13 residues. Between the trimmed V and J ends, which lost 9 bases and 7 bases, there was a span of 15 bases. Germline CDR1 is SNHLY and CDR2 is FYNNEI. The chain's CDR3 is CASQQEIDGELFF. CDR3 coding DNA: TGTGCCAGTCAACAGGAGATAGACGGGGAGCTGTTTTTT. The variable domain in full, completed from reference TRBV2 and TRBJ2-2, reads EPEVTQTPSHQVTQMGQEVILRCVPISNHLYFYWYRQILGQKVEFLVSFYNNEISEKSEIFDDQFSVERPDGSNFTLKIRSTKLEDSAMYFCASQQEIDGELFFGEGSRLTVL.

This CDR3 reads CASRVRTGIGNTIYF. CDR3 DNA sequence: TGTGCCAGCAGAGTCCGGACAGGGATTGGAAACACCATATATTTT. The chain links TRBV6-6 to TRBJ1-3, with 8 bases lining up with TRBD1. CDR1 and CDR2 (germline): MNHNY, SVGAGI (reference sequence). Losses at the gene ends were 6 bases for V and 3 bases for J; bases not matched to a gene: 7. This CDR3 region has 15 residues.

This clone has a handful of counts. The chain employs TRBV11-2 and TRBJ1-3, with 9 bases lining up with TRBD1. CDR3 length: 18 amino acids. Germline V gene data show CDR1 as SGHAT and CDR2 as FQNNGV. Trimming took 1 base from V and 2 from J; bases not matched to a gene: 9. CDR3 loop: CASSLVRGTGRPGNTIYF. Here the CDR3 DNA reads TGTGCCAGCAGCTTAGTTCGGGGGACAGGGAGACCTGGAAACACCATATATTTT.

Note on this clone: Germline and junction disagree at one end, which may indicate a read error. V usage is TRBV7-2 and J usage is TRBJ2-2; the match to TRBD1 covers 9 bases. The germline V gene has CDR1 SGHTA and CDR2 FQGNSA. The CDR3 spans 18 residues. CDR3 sequence (DNA): TGTGCCAGCAGTTTAGCGTACAGGGGGCAGAGGGTGACCGGGGAGCTGTTTTTT. Protein sequence: CASSLAYRGQRVTGELFF.

J is TRBJ2-7 and V is TRBV9; D is undetermined. The germline V gene encodes CDR1 SGDLS and CDR2 YYNGEE. Deletions cut 0 bases from V and 7 bases from J, with 14 bases between. This CDR3 comprises 14 residues. CDR3 in amino acids: CASSVGNRPLEQYF. Written as DNA, the CDR3 is TGTGCCAGCAGCGTAGGTAACAGACCCCTAGAGCAGTACTTC.

This clone was counted a few times. The chain employs TRBV7-2 and TRBJ2-4, with TRBD1 matching 11 bases. CDR3 length: 19 residues. Unmatched junction bases numbered 12, after V lost 3 bases and J lost 2 bases. The germline CDR1 and CDR2 sequences are SGHTA and FQGNSA. The DNA of the CDR3 is TGTGCCAGCAGCTTTTCCGGGACAGGGGGATTTGAGACCAAAAACATTCAGTACTTC. Its protein is CASSFSGTGGFETKNIQYF. The whole variable domain, filled in from reference TRBV7-2 and TRBJ2-4, reads GAGVSQSPSNKVTEKGKDVELRCDPISGHTALYWYRQSLGQGLEFLIYFQGNSAPDKSGLPSDRFSAERTGGSVSTLTIQRTQQEDSAVYLCASSFSGTGGFETKNIQYFGAGTRLSVL.

The chain has TRBV5-1 and TRBJ2-1, with TRBD2 matching 9 bases. Germline assignment: CDR1 SGHRS and CDR2 YFSETQ. V gave up 4 bases and J gave up 4 bases; unmatched junction bases: 6. The CDR3 consists of 15 residues. The DNA for the CDR3 is TGCGCCAGCAGCATTAGCGGGAGCGGGTACAATGAGCAGTTCTTC. It codes for CASSISGSGYNEQFF. Full variable domain (rest looked up from reference TRBV5-1 and TRBJ2-1): KAGVTQTPRYLIKTRGQQVTLSCSPISGHRSVSWYQQTPGQGLQFLFEYFSETQRNKGNFPGRFSGRQFSNSRSEMNVSTLELGDSALYLCASSISGSGYNEQFFGPGTRLTVL.

This chain uses TRBV7-9 with TRBJ1-2; TRBD1 is a possible D gene (6 bases). The CDR3 consists of 15 residues. V was clipped by 1 base and J by 4 bases, with 13 bases between them. Germline V CDR1 and CDR2: SEHNR, FQNEAQ (reference sequence). CDR3 sequence: CASSLDSGTFYGYTF. The CDR3 DNA follows: TGTGCCAGCAGCTTAGACTCCGGGACATTCTATGGCTACACCTTC.

DNA for the CDR3: TGTGCCAGCAGCGTAGCTACTTTGAGCGGGGGGGGAAATGAGCAGTTCTTC. Its protein is CASSVATLSGGGNEQFF. The V and J genes are TRBV9 and TRBJ2-1, with TRBD2 matching over 10 bases. J lost 7 bases, V lost 0 bases, and 10 bases had no gene match. Germline lookup yields CDR1 SGDLS and CDR2 YYNGEE. The CDR3 runs to 17 residues.

As to this clone: Compared with germline, one end of the junction differs, possibly owing to a read error. The chain carries TRBV19 and TRBJ2-6; D perhaps matches TRBD2 (6 bases). The CDR3 covers 17 residues. In germline, CDR1 is LNHDA, CDR2 SQIVND (reference sequence). The DNA for the CDR3 is TGTGCCAGTAGTATGAGAACGGGAGCCTCTCGGGCCAACGTCCTGACTTTC. It codes for CASSMRTGASRANVLTF.

The chain combines TRBV30 with TRBJ1-1; D perhaps matches TRBD1 (6 bases). Deletions cut 7 bases from V and 1 base from J, with 13 bases between. The CDR3 is made up of 13 amino acids. From germline, CDR1 is GTSNPN and CDR2 SVGIG (reference sequence). In DNA form, the CDR3 reads TGTGCCTATTGGACAGACGCGAACACTGAAGCTTTCTTT. Translation: CAYWTDANTEAFF. The full variable domain, in which reference TRBV30 and TRBJ1-1 provide the parts outside the CDR3, is SQTIHQWPATLVQPVGSPLSLECTVEGTSNPNLYWYRQAAGRGLQLLFYSVGIGQISSEVPQNLSASRPQDRQFILSSKKLLLSDSGFYLCAYWTDANTEAFFGQGTRLTVV.

This rearrangement joins TRBV19 to TRBJ1-2; possibly TRBD1 for D (5 bases). The CDR3 runs to 12 residues. Germline V gene data show CDR1 as LNHDA and CDR2 as SQIVND (reference sequence). Trimming took off 3 bases at V and 10 bases at J, with 12 bases between the two ends. The CDR3 DNA sequence: TGTGCCAGTAGTATTCAGGGATACTACTACACCTTC. Its translation is CASSIQGYYYTF. Full variable domain (outside the CDR3, taken from reference TRBV19 and TRBJ1-2): DGGITQSPKYLFRKEGQNVTLSCEQNLNHDAMYWYRQDPGQGLRLIYYSQIVNDFQKGDIAEGYSVSREKKESFPLTVTSAQKNPTAFYLCASSIQGYYYTFGSGTRLTVV.

CDR3 DNA sequence: TGTGCCAGCAGCTTGCGGGGGAGGGGCAATCAGCCCCAGCATTTT. Its translation is CASSLRGRGNQPQHF. The V and J genes are TRBV5-8 and TRBJ1-5; possibly TRBD1 for D (5 bases). The CDR3 contains 15 residues. V was shortened by 1 base and J by 2 bases, with 10 bases between the two germline ends. CDR1 is SGHTS and CDR2 is YDEGEE in the germline V gene.